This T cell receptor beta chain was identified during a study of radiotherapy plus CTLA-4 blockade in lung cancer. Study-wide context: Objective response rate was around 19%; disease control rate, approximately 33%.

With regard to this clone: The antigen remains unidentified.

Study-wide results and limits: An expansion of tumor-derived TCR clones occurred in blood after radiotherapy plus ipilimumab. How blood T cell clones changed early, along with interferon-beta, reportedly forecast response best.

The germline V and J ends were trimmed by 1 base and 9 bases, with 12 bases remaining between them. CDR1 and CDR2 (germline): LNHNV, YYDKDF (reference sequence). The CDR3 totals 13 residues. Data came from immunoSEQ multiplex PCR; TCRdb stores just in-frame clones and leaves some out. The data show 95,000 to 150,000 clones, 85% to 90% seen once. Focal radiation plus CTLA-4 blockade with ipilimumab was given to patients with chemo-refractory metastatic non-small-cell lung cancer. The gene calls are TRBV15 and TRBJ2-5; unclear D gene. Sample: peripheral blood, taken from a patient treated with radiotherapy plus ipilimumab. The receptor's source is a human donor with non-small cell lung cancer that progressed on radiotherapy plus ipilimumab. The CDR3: CATSRASFSAQYF. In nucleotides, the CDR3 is TGTGCCACCAGCAGAGCGTCATTCTCGGCCCAGTACTTC.